The present T cell receptor beta chain was sequenced within a study of control samples from healthy donors and cancer patients. CDR1 is SGHRS, CDR2 YFSETQ, per germline. This CDR3 is built from 13 residues. V gave up 4 bases and J gave up 2 bases, with 8 bases separating them. Profiling relied on immunoSEQ multiplex PCR, and the TCRdb table lists in-frame clones only, not all of them. This sample has some 140,000 clones, with under 90% found just once. The sequenced sample consisted of PBMCs. This TCR was recovered from a man aged 50 to 60 with head and neck cancer. This sequence joins TRBV5-1 and TRBJ2-3; D gene uncertain. CDR3 in amino acids: CASSPSDTDTQYF. The CDR3 coding sequence is TGCGCCAGCAGCCCCTCGGACACAGATACGCAGTATTTT.